The T cell receptor beta chain described here comes from a study of T cells in women clearing cervical HPV infection. Profiling relied on immunoSEQ multiplex PCR, and the TCRdb table lists in-frame clones only, not all of them. The sample data list 25,000 to 30,000 clones. With respect to this clone: Coverage ceases 3 residues before the CDR3 finishes, and the germline J gene fills in the end.

Prevalent HPV16 infections were excluded; only incident single HPV16 infections included. Trimming removed 3 bases from V and 4 bases from J; junction bases left unmatched: 4. The germline V gene has CDR1 SQVTM and CDR2 ANQGSEA. This CDR3 region has 13 residues. The sample comprised blood buffy coat. This sequence joins TRBV29-1 and TRBJ2-3, with TRBD1 matching over 7 bases. This TCR was sampled from a woman between 18 and 70 years old with a cervical HPV16 infection that either progressed to CIN3+ or cleared (not recorded which). The sequenced part of the CDR3 DNA is TGCAGCGTTGACCCCACAGGGGCAGATACG. This gives the protein CSVDPTGADT. The full CDR3 protein reads CSVDPTGADTQYF.